This TCR beta chain was captured by sequencing in a study of human T cells and chemical hapten exposure. Study outcomes and limitations: TCRs exceeding a frequency of 1 in 1000 stayed unchanged under DPC sensitization.

TCRdb processed the RACE reads anew with MiXCR; each CDR3 protein has one entry. Of about 85,000 distinct CDR3 sequences listed, approximately 10% are singletons. Time point indicated: patch test 2, 6 weeks after DPC sensitization. The treatment denotes: therapeutic diphenylcyclopropenone sensitization with weekly scalp DPC. A remark on this clonotype: Its antigen is unknown.

The germline V gene has CDR1 SGHVS and CDR2 FQNEAQ. Between the trimmed V and J ends, which lost 7 bases and 3 bases, there was a span of 12 bases. This CDR3 is built from 13 residues. The clonotype was recovered from a man between 18 and 29 years old with alopecia areata. Some clones in this sample may be carry-over from other donors' samples. Sequenced material: whole blood, taken in connection with sensitization to the hapten diphenylcyclopropenone (DPC). This chain links TRBV7-8 with TRBJ2-5; maybe TRBD2 (6 bases). The CDR3 bases are TGTGCCAGCATTCGCGGGGCTGAAGAGACCCAGTACTTC. Translated: CASIRGAEETQYF.